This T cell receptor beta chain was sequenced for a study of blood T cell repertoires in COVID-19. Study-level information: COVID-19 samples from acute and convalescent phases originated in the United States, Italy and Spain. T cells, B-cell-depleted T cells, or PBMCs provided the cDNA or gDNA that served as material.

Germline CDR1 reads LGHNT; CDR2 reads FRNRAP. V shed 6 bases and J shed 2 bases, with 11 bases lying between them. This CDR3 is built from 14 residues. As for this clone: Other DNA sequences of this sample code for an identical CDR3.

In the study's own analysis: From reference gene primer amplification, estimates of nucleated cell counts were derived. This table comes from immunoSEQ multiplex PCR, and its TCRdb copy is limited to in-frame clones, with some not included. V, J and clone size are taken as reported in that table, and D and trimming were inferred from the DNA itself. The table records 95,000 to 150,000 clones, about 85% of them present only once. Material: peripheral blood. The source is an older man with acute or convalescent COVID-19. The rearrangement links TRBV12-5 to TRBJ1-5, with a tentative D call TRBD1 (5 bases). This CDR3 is CASGLGQGNQPQHF. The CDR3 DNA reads TGTGCTAGTGGACTCGGACAAGGCAATCAGCCCCAGCATTTT.